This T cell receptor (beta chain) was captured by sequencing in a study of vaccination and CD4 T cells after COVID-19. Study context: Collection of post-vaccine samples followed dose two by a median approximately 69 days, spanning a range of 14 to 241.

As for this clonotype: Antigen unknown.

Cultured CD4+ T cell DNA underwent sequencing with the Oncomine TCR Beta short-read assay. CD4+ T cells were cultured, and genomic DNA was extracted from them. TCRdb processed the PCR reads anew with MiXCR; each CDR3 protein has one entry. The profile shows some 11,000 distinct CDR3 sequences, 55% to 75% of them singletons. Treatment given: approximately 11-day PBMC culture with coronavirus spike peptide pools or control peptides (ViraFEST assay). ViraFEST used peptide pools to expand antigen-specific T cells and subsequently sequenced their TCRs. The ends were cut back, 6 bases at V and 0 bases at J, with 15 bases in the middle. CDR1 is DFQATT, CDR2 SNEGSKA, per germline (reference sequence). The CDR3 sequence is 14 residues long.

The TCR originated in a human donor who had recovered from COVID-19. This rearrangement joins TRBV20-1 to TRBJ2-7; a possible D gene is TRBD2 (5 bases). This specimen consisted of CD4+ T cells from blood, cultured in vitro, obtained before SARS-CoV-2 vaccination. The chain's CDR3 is CSARSQGSSYEQYF. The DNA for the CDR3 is TGCAGTGCCCGATCTCAAGGGAGCTCCTACGAGCAGTACTTC.